These 11 T cell receptor beta chains originate from one sample sequenced in a study of T cell responses to AZD1222 COVID-19 vaccine. Sequenced by immunoSEQ multiplex PCR; TCRdb stores in-frame clones only, minus some. The top ten hold about 0.91% of the sample, which has fewer than 150,000 clones, more than 85% seen once. The sample consisted of peripheral blood, taken on day 0 of AZD1222 vaccination. These receptors all come from an adult in good health.

The rearrangement uses TRBV19 and TRBJ2-1; TRBD2 agrees at 9 bases. V was clipped by 1 base and J by 9 bases; unmatched bases: 7. Looked up from germline, CDR1 is LNHDA and CDR2 is SQIVND (reference sequence). The CDR3 has 15 amino acids. CDR3 DNA sequence: TGTGCCAGTAGTATAGTTGGCGGGGGGGCGGGTGAGCAGTTCTTC. Encoded protein: CASSIVGGGAGEQFF.

This clone appeared once. This chain links TRBV12-3 or TRBV12-4 with TRBJ1-5; D is uncertain. The CDR3 runs to 13 residues. The V gene lost 2 bases and the J gene lost 1 base, with 3 bases spanning the gap. CDR3 loop: CASSLQSNQPQHF. CDR3 DNA: TGTGCCAGCAGTTTACAGAGCAATCAGCCCCAGCATTTT.

The chain has TRBV29-1 and TRBJ1-1; D unresolved. The V end was cut by 5 bases, the J end by 3 bases, with 10 bases between. The CDR3 is 12 amino acids. Germline CDR1 is SQVTM and CDR2 is ANQGSEA. The CDR3 DNA reads as TGCAGCGTTCGTCGATTGGACACTGAAGCTTTCTTT. It is translated as CSVRRLDTEAFF.

The J gene is TRBJ1-2, the V gene TRBV21-1. TRBV21-1 is flagged as a pseudogene. The CDR3 totals 12 residues. The CDR3 DNA is TGTGCCAGCAGCCCCCGGCGGGATGGCTACACCTTC. This encodes CASSPRRDGYTF.

This chain connects TRBV19 to TRBJ2-7; 11 positions match TRBD1. The CDR3 loop spans 15 amino acids. The V gene's germline CDR1 is LNHDA and CDR2 SQIVND (reference sequence). Trimming took 5 bases from V and 3 from J; bases not matched to a gene: 6. CDR3 bases: TGTGCCAGTAGTCACGGACAGGGGGCCGGCTACGAGCAGTACTTC. Encoded protein: CASSHGQGAGYEQYF.

The CDR3 DNA sequence: TGTGCCAGCAGCTTCGTAGGAGGAGAGACCCAGTACTTC. It translates to CASSFVGGETQYF. The chain joins TRBV11-3 to TRBJ2-5; perhaps TRBD2 as D (5 bases). This CDR3 has 13 residues. The germline V gene has CDR1 SGHNT and CDR2 YENEEA. V shed 3 bases and J shed 4 bases, with 9 bases lying between them. Full variable domain (rest looked up from reference TRBV11-3 and TRBJ2-5): EAGVVQSPRYKIIEKKQPVAFWCNPISGHNTLYWYLQNLGQGPELLIRYENEEAVDDSQLPKDRFSAERLKGVDSTLKIQPAELGDSAVYLCASSFVGGETQYFGPGTRLLVL.

The chain recombines TRBV6-5 with TRBJ1-1; the D gene is possibly TRBD1 (5 bases). CDR3 length: 13 amino acids. Per the germline V gene, CDR1 is MNHEY and CDR2 is SVGAGI. Trimming removed 8 bases at V and 3 bases at J, with 13 bases between. The CDR3 coding sequence is TGTGCCAGCCTAAAGCGAGGGGACACTGAAGCTTTCTTT. Protein product: CASLKRGDTEAFF.

The rearrangement uses TRBV10-2 and TRBJ1-2, with 8 nucleotides matching TRBD1. Germline V lookup: CDR1 WSHSY, CDR2 SAAADI. Trimming took 4 bases from V and 4 from J; bases not matched to a gene: 11. The CDR3 runs 16 residues. The CDR3 bases are TGCGCCAGCAGTGCACCATCCAGGGGGCACGGCTATGGCTACACCTTC. It translates to CASSAPSRGHGYGYTF.

This chain links TRBV12-3 or TRBV12-4 with TRBJ1-1; D is undetermined. V was cut by 7 bases and J by 2 bases, with 11 bases left in between. This CDR3 is 13 amino acids long. The CDR3 loop is CASNLLANTEAFF. The CDR3 DNA follows: TGTGCCAGCAACCTCCTAGCAAACACTGAAGCTTTCTTT.

The chain joins TRBV23-1 to TRBJ2-2; a weak D match, TRBD2 (6 bases). TRBV23-1 is designated an ORF whose function remains uncertain. CDR3 length equals 16 residues. Trimming removed 7 bases from V and 6 bases from J, with 21 bases in between. The CDR3 sequence is CASTGPGGESPGELFF. The CDR3 region has the DNA TGCGCCAGCACCGGACCCGGAGGGGAGTCTCCCGGGGAGCTGTTTTTT.

The rearrangement uses TRBV3-1 (or the pseudogene TRBV3-2) and TRBJ2-7; tentative D call: TRBD1 (6 bases). The CDR3 consists of 13 residues. In germline, CDR1 is LGHDT, CDR2 YNNKEL (reference sequence). The V and J ends lost 4 bases and 6 bases respectively, with 13 bases between them. CDR3 DNA sequence: TGTGCCAGCAGCCTCACAGGGTTCGGCGAGCAGTACTTC. Its protein is CASSLTGFGEQYF.